This is a list of T cell receptor beta chains from one sample in a study of neurological immune-mediated disorders. In TCRdb, the 5' RACE reads were re-called with MiXCR into one record per CDR3 protein. The repertoire holds some 60,000 distinct CDR3 sequences, with 4% to 6% as singletons. The sequencing sample was made of PBMCs. The origin of the receptors is a woman in her forties or fifties with multiple sclerosis. Both conserved end residues are part of each CDR3. The order of the fields is V gene, clone size, D gene, J gene, CDR3 DNA, CDR3 protein. D genes are given only for firm matches. A row's size may be missing; if present it is once, few, many or a size class.

v_call: TRBV20-1; clone_size: -; d_call: TRBD1; j_call: TRBJ1-6; cdr3_nt: TGCAGTGCTAGTAATACAGGGGGGTCACCCCTCCACTTT; cdr3_aa: CSASNTGGSPLHF
v_call: TRBV18; clone_size: many; d_call: -; j_call: TRBJ1-2; cdr3_nt: TGTGCCAGCTCACCACGTCCCAGGGGACATGGCTACACCTTC; cdr3_aa: CASSPRPRGHGYTF
v_call: TRBV7-9; clone_size: many; d_call: TRBD1; j_call: TRBJ2-7; cdr3_nt: TGTGCCAGCAGCTTAGGCCAGGGGGCCTACGAGCAGTACTTC; cdr3_aa: CASSLGQGAYEQYF
v_call: TRBV7-9; clone_size: few; d_call: -; j_call: TRBJ2-5; cdr3_nt: TGTGCCAGCAGCTTAAAGGCGAGGGAGACCCAGTACTTC; cdr3_aa: CASSLKARETQYF
v_call: TRBV2; clone_size: many; d_call: TRBD1; j_call: TRBJ1-5; cdr3_nt: TGTGCCAGCGGGGACAGACAGCCCCAGCATTTT; cdr3_aa: CASGDRQPQHF
v_call: TRBV18; clone_size: many; d_call: -; j_call: TRBJ2-4; cdr3_nt: TGTGCCAGCACGACAGGACTAGAAAACATTCAGTACTTC; cdr3_aa: CASTTGLENIQYF
v_call: TRBV2; clone_size: many; d_call: TRBD1; j_call: TRBJ1-5; cdr3_nt: TGTGCCAGCAGTAGGACAGGGGGCGTGAATCAGCCCCAGCATTTT; cdr3_aa: CASSRTGGVNQPQHF
v_call: TRBV2; clone_size: many; d_call: -; j_call: TRBJ1-1; cdr3_nt: TGTGCCAGCCGAACTGTGGATTTCGATAGGGGGAACACTGAAGCTTTCTTT; cdr3_aa: CASRTVDFDRGNTEAFF
v_call: TRBV7-2; clone_size: -; d_call: TRBD2; j_call: TRBJ2-1; cdr3_nt: TGTGCCAGCAGTTCGCGACTAGCGGGAACGAATGAGCAGTTCTTC; cdr3_aa: CASSSRLAGTNEQFF
v_call: TRBV12-3/TRBV12-4; clone_size: many; d_call: -; j_call: TRBJ1-1; cdr3_nt: TGTGCCAGCAGTTTTGGGACGGGCACTGAAGCTTTCTTT; cdr3_aa: CASSFGTGTEAFF
v_call: TRBV20-1; clone_size: many; d_call: -; j_call: TRBJ2-7; cdr3_nt: TGCAGTGCTCAGCTGGGCAGTGGTTCCTACGAGCAGTACTTC; cdr3_aa: CSAQLGSGSYEQYF
v_call: TRBV3-1; clone_size: many; d_call: -; j_call: TRBJ2-3; cdr3_nt: TGTGCCAGCAGCCCCCAACCGTATTACACAGATACGCAGTATTTT; cdr3_aa: CASSPQPYYTDTQYF
v_call: TRBV6-6; clone_size: many; d_call: -; j_call: TRBJ2-1; cdr3_nt: TGTGCCAGCAGTTACTCCAGCGGTAACAATGAGCAGTTCTTC; cdr3_aa: CASSYSSGNNEQFF
v_call: TRBV6-2/TRBV6-3; clone_size: few; d_call: TRBD1; j_call: TRBJ1-5; cdr3_nt: TGTGCCAGCAGCCCCGCGACAGGGTATCAGCCCCAGCATTTT; cdr3_aa: CASSPATGYQPQHF
v_call: TRBV12-3/TRBV12-4; clone_size: many; d_call: -; j_call: TRBJ2-1; cdr3_nt: TGTGCCAGCAGTTTAATGGGGAGCTCCTACAATGAGCAGTTCTTC; cdr3_aa: CASSLMGSSYNEQFF
v_call: TRBV7-8; clone_size: many; d_call: -; j_call: TRBJ2-1; cdr3_nt: TGTGCCAGCAGCTTAAGGGCTAGCAGTTACAATGAGCAGTTCTTC; cdr3_aa: CASSLRASSYNEQFF
v_call: TRBV6-5; clone_size: few; d_call: -; j_call: TRBJ1-5; cdr3_nt: TGTGCCAGCAGCCCTCTTAATCAGCCCCAGAATTTT; cdr3_aa: CASSPLNQPQNF
v_call: TRBV7-2; clone_size: many; d_call: TRBD1; j_call: TRBJ2-4; cdr3_nt: TGTGCCAGCAGCTTAGGGGGACAGGGACGTTGGATTCAGTACTTC; cdr3_aa: CASSLGGQGRWIQYF
v_call: TRBV7-2; clone_size: many; d_call: -; j_call: TRBJ2-7; cdr3_nt: TGTGCCAGCAGCTTGTCAGGGACCTACGAGCAGTACTTC; cdr3_aa: CASSLSGTYEQYF
v_call: TRBV5-1; clone_size: many; d_call: -; j_call: TRBJ2-5; cdr3_nt: TGCGCCACCCGGGGGTCCCAAGAGACCCAGTACTTC; cdr3_aa: CATRGSQETQYF
v_call: TRBV5-1; clone_size: many; d_call: TRBD1; j_call: TRBJ2-3; cdr3_nt: TGCGCCAGCAGCCGAGACAGGGGGTCAGATACGCAGTATTTT; cdr3_aa: CASSRDRGSDTQYF
v_call: TRBV10-3; clone_size: many; d_call: -; j_call: TRBJ2-7; cdr3_nt: TGTGCCATCGGTTCCTCTGAGTCCTACGAGCAGTACTTC; cdr3_aa: CAIGSSESYEQYF
v_call: TRBV7-2; clone_size: many; d_call: TRBD2; j_call: TRBJ2-7; cdr3_nt: TGTGCCAGCAGCTTCACTAGCGCCTACGAGCAGTACTTC; cdr3_aa: CASSFTSAYEQYF
v_call: TRBV3-1; clone_size: many; d_call: -; j_call: TRBJ1-3; cdr3_nt: TGTGCCAGCAGCCAACTTGGACAAACGATTGGAAACACCATATATTTT; cdr3_aa: CASSQLGQTIGNTIYF
v_call: TRBV7-2; clone_size: many; d_call: TRBD2; j_call: TRBJ2-5; cdr3_nt: TGTGCCAGCAGCCCTTCGGGAGGGAGAGAGACCCAGTACTTC; cdr3_aa: CASSPSGGRETQYF
v_call: TRBV7-2; clone_size: many; d_call: TRBD2; j_call: TRBJ2-2; cdr3_nt: TGTGCCAGCAGGGCGGGACTAGCGGGGGACTACACCGGGGAGCTGTTTTTT; cdr3_aa: CASRAGLAGDYTGELFF
v_call: TRBV5-1; clone_size: -; d_call: -; j_call: TRBJ2-5; cdr3_nt: TGCGCCAGCAGCCCCCTTGGGACGGAAGAAGAGACCCAGTACTTC; cdr3_aa: CASSPLGTEEETQYF
v_call: TRBV20-1; clone_size: medium-sized; d_call: -; j_call: TRBJ2-6; cdr3_nt: TGCAGTGCTAGCGGGTGGCTGACGACTGGGGCCAACGTCCTGACTTTC; cdr3_aa: CSASGWLTTGANVLTF
v_call: TRBV4-2; clone_size: few; d_call: -; j_call: TRBJ2-7; cdr3_nt: TGTGCCAGCAGCCAAGAGGTGGTTTTAAGTTTAGGGACTGCACATTTCTACGAGCAGTACTTC; cdr3_aa: CASSQEVVLSLGTAHFYEQYF
v_call: TRBV7-2; clone_size: many; d_call: TRBD1; j_call: TRBJ2-1; cdr3_nt: TGTGCCAGCAGCCGTTCCGGGACAGGGGATGGCAATGAGCAGTTCTTC; cdr3_aa: CASSRSGTGDGNEQFF
v_call: TRBV7-6; clone_size: many; d_call: -; j_call: TRBJ1-1; cdr3_nt: TGTGCCAGCAGCAATGACAGGAACACTGAAGCTTTCTTT; cdr3_aa: CASSNDRNTEAFF
v_call: TRBV5-6; clone_size: many; d_call: -; j_call: TRBJ2-1; cdr3_nt: TGTGCCAGCAGCTGGGGGGACAATCATTATTCGTTCTTC; cdr3_aa: CASSWGDNHYSFF
v_call: TRBV15; clone_size: many; d_call: TRBD1; j_call: TRBJ1-1; cdr3_nt: TGTGCCACCAGCACGGGGGACAGACACACTGAAGCTTTCTTT; cdr3_aa: CATSTGDRHTEAFF
v_call: TRBV18; clone_size: -; d_call: TRBD1; j_call: TRBJ1-5; cdr3_nt: TGTGCCAGCTCACCATATGGAGGACAGGATAGCAATCAGCCCCAGCATTTT; cdr3_aa: CASSPYGGQDSNQPQHF
v_call: TRBV20-1; clone_size: many; d_call: -; j_call: TRBJ1-2; cdr3_nt: TGCAGTGCTAGAGCGGCAACGTCTAACTATGGCTACACCTTC; cdr3_aa: CSARAATSNYGYTF
v_call: TRBV12-3/TRBV12-4; clone_size: -; d_call: TRBD1; j_call: TRBJ2-7; cdr3_nt: TGTGCCAGCAGTTCCTGGGACAGGGTCTACGAGCAGTACTTC; cdr3_aa: CASSSWDRVYEQYF
v_call: TRBV7-2; clone_size: once; d_call: -; j_call: TRBJ2-5; cdr3_nt: TGTGCCAGCAGCTTATTATCTAGAGGGGAAGAGACCCAGTACTTC; cdr3_aa: CASSLLSRGEETQYF
v_call: TRBV20-1; clone_size: many; d_call: TRBD1; j_call: TRBJ2-2; cdr3_nt: TGCAGTGCTAGCGTAACAGGGGGAAACACCGGGGAGCTGTTTTTT; cdr3_aa: CSASVTGGNTGELFF
v_call: TRBV4-3; clone_size: many; d_call: TRBD2; j_call: TRBJ2-1; cdr3_nt: TGCGCCAGCAGCCCAAAGGGCGGGGGAGGATACAATGAGCAGTTCTTC; cdr3_aa: CASSPKGGGGYNEQFF
v_call: TRBV5-1; clone_size: many; d_call: -; j_call: TRBJ2-3; cdr3_nt: TGCGCCAGCAGCTTGGCCCCCAGGGATGGCACAGATACGCAGTATTTT; cdr3_aa: CASSLAPRDGTDTQYF
v_call: TRBV4-1; clone_size: many; d_call: -; j_call: TRBJ2-1; cdr3_nt: TGCGCCAGCAGCTTCCTTCCTCGGAATGAGCAGTTCTTC; cdr3_aa: CASSFLPRNEQFF
v_call: TRBV24-1; clone_size: many; d_call: -; j_call: TRBJ2-3; cdr3_nt: TGTGCCACCAGTGACTACTTCACAGATACGCAGTATTTT; cdr3_aa: CATSDYFTDTQYF
v_call: TRBV25-1; clone_size: many; d_call: -; j_call: TRBJ1-2; cdr3_nt: TGTGCCAGCAGTGAAATGTCCCAGGGCTCCTATGGCTACACCTTC; cdr3_aa: CASSEMSQGSYGYTF
v_call: TRBV4-3; clone_size: -; d_call: TRBD1; j_call: TRBJ2-3; cdr3_nt: TGCGCCAGCAGCCAAGATCGCGGACAGGGGGGAGATACGCAGTATTTT; cdr3_aa: CASSQDRGQGGDTQYF
v_call: TRBV20-1; clone_size: many; d_call: -; j_call: TRBJ2-5; cdr3_nt: TGCAGTGCTCCCCGTGACGTGGAACGAGAGACCCAGTACTTC; cdr3_aa: CSAPRDVERETQYF
v_call: TRBV20-1; clone_size: many; d_call: -; j_call: TRBJ1-2; cdr3_nt: TGCAGTGCTACATACGACTATGGCTACACCTTC; cdr3_aa: CSATYDYGYTF
v_call: TRBV5-1; clone_size: many; d_call: -; j_call: TRBJ2-2; cdr3_nt: TGCGCCAGCAGCTTGGGTCCGGCGATACGGGAGCTGTTTTTT; cdr3_aa: CASSLGPAIRELFF
v_call: TRBV10-3; clone_size: many; d_call: -; j_call: TRBJ1-2; cdr3_nt: TGTGCCATCAGTGAGCTGGGCAAGGGTGGCTACACCTTC; cdr3_aa: CAISELGKGGYTF
v_call: TRBV12-3/TRBV12-4; clone_size: many; d_call: -; j_call: TRBJ2-7; cdr3_nt: TGTGCCAGCAGTTCTAGGGGGAACTACGAGCAGTACTTC; cdr3_aa: CASSSRGNYEQYF
v_call: TRBV5-1; clone_size: many; d_call: TRBD2; j_call: TRBJ2-3; cdr3_nt: TGCGCCAGCAGCTTGGCGGGACTAGGCACAGATACGCAGTATTTT; cdr3_aa: CASSLAGLGTDTQYF
v_call: TRBV5-1; clone_size: many; d_call: TRBD2; j_call: TRBJ2-5; cdr3_nt: TGCGCCAGCAGCTTGGCCCGGGCTAGCGGGGATGACCAGTACTTC; cdr3_aa: CASSLARASGDDQYF
v_call: TRBV5-5; clone_size: many; d_call: -; j_call: TRBJ1-1; cdr3_nt: TGTGCCAGCAGCTGGCAGGGCGGGAACACTGAAGCTTTCTTT; cdr3_aa: CASSWQGGNTEAFF
v_call: TRBV5-6; clone_size: many; d_call: -; j_call: TRBJ1-3; cdr3_nt: TGTGCCAGCAGCTTGGTCACAGTGGGTATCGACACCATATATTTT; cdr3_aa: CASSLVTVGIDTIYF
v_call: TRBV7-2; clone_size: -; d_call: -; j_call: TRBJ2-2; cdr3_nt: TGTGCCAGCAGCTTTGGGGCCCACACCGGGGAGCTGTTTTTT; cdr3_aa: CASSFGAHTGELFF
v_call: TRBV24-1; clone_size: many; d_call: TRBD2; j_call: TRBJ2-2; cdr3_nt: TGTGCCACCGCCCAGCGGGGGAACACCGGGGAGCTGTTTTTT; cdr3_aa: CATAQRGNTGELFF
v_call: TRBV12-3/TRBV12-4; clone_size: -; d_call: TRBD1; j_call: TRBJ1-5; cdr3_nt: TGTGCCAGCAGTTTGGGCTACCCAGGGGGCAGACAGCCCCAGCATTTT; cdr3_aa: CASSLGYPGGRQPQHF
v_call: TRBV7-3; clone_size: many; d_call: -; j_call: TRBJ1-1; cdr3_nt: TGTGCCAGTGGACTGGAGCGTTACACTGAAGCTTTCTTT; cdr3_aa: CASGLERYTEAFF
v_call: TRBV5-6; clone_size: -; d_call: -; j_call: TRBJ2-6; cdr3_nt: TGTGCCAGCAGCTCGGAGGGCTCTGGGGCCAGCGTCCCGACTTTC; cdr3_aa: CASSSEGSGASVPTF
v_call: TRBV6-1; clone_size: -; d_call: -; j_call: TRBJ1-5; cdr3_nt: TGTGCCAGCAGGGTATCAGGGTCCAATCAGCCCCAGAATTTT; cdr3_aa: CASRVSGSNQPQNF